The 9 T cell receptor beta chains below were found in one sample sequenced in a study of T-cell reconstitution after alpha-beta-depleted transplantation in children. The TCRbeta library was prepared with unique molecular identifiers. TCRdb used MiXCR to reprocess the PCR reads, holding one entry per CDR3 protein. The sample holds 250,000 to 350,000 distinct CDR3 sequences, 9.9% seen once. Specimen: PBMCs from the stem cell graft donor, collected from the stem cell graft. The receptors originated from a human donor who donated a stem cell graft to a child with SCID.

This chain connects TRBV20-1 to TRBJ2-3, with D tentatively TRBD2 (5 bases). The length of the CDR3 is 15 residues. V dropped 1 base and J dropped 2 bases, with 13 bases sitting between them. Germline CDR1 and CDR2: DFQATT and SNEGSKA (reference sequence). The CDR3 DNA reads TGCAGTGCTAGAGGTTCACTAGTGCCCACAGATACGCAGTATTTT. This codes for CSARGSLVPTDTQYF.

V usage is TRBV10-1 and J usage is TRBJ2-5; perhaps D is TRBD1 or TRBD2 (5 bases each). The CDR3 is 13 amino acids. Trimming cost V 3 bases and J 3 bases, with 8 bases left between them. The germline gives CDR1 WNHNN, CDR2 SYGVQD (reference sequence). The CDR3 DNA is TGCGCCAGCAGTGATGGGGGAAAAGAGACCCAGTACTTC. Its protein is CASSDGGKETQYF.

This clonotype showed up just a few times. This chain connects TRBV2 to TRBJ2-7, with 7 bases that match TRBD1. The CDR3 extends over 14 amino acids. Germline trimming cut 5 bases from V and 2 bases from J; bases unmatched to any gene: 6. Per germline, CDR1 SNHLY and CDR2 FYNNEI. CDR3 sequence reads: CASSTGTDTYEQYF. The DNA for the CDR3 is TGTGCCAGCAGTACCGGGACAGATACCTACGAGCAGTACTTC.

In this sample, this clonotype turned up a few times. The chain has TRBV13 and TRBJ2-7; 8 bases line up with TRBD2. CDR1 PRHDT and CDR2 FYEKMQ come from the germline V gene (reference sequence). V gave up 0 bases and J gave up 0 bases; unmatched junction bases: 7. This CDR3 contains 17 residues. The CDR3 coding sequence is TGTGCCAGCAGCTTAGGTCCCCGGGGGGGGCCCTCCTACGAGCAGTACTTC. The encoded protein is CASSLGPRGGPSYEQYF.

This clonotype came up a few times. The CDR3 loop reads CASSYSQEGEKLFF. CDR3 in DNA: TGTGCCAGCAGTTACTCGCAGGAGGGGGAAAAACTGTTTTTT. The V and J genes are TRBV6-5 and TRBJ1-4, with D possibly TRBD1 on 5 matching bases. The CDR3 is made up of 14 amino acids. V gave up 0 bases and J gave up 8 bases, with 10 bases separating them. CDR1 MNHEY and CDR2 SVGAGI come from the germline V gene.

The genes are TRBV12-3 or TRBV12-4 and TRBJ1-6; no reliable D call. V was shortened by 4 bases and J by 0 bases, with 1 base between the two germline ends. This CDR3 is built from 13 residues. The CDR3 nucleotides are TGTGCCAGCAGTTCCTCCTATAATTCACCCCTCCACTTT. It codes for CASSSSYNSPLHF.

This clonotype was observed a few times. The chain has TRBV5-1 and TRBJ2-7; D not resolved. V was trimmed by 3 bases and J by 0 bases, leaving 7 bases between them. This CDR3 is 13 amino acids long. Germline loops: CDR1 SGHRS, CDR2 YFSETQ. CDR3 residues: CASSSPNSYEQYF. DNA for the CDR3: TGCGCCAGCAGCTCCCCCAACTCCTACGAGCAGTACTTC.

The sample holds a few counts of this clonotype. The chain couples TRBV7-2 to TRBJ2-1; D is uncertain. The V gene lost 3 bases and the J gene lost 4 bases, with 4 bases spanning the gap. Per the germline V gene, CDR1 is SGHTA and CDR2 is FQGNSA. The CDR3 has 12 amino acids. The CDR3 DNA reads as TGTGCCAGCAGCTTCTTGTACAATGAGCAGTTCTTC. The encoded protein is CASSFLYNEQFF.

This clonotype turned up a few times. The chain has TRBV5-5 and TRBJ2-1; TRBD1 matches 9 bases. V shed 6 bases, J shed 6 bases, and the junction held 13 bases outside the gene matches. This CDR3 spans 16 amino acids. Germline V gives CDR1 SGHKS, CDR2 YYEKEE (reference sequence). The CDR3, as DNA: TGTGCCAGCACGGGAGACCCGGGACAGGGTAGCAATGAGCAGTTCTTC. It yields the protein CASTGDPGQGSNEQFF. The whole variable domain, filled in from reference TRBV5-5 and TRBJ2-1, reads DAGVTQSPTHLIKTRGQQVTLRCSPISGHKSVSWYQQVLGQGPQFIFQYYEKEERGRGNFPDRFSARQFPNYSSELNVNALLLGDSALYLCASTGDPGQGSNEQFFGPGTRLTVL.